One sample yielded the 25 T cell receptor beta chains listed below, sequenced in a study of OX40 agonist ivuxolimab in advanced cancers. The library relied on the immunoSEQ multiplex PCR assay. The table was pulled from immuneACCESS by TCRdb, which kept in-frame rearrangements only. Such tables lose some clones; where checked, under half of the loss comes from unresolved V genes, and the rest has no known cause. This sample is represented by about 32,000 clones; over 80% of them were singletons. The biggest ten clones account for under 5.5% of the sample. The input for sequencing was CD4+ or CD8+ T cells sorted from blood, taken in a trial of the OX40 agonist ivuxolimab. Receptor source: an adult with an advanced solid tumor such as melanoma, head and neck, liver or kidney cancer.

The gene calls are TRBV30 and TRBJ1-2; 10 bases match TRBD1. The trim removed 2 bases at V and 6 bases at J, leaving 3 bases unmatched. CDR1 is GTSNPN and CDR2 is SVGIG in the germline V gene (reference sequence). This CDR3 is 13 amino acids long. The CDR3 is CAWSTGQGDGYTF. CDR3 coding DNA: TGTGCCTGGAGTACCGGACAGGGGGATGGCTACACCTTC.

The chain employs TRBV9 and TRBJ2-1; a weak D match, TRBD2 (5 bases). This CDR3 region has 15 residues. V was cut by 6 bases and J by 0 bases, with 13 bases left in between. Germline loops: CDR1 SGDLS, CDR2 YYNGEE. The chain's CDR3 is CASIPVAGSYNEQFF. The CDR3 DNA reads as TGTGCCAGCATCCCAGTGGCGGGCTCCTACAATGAGCAGTTCTTC.

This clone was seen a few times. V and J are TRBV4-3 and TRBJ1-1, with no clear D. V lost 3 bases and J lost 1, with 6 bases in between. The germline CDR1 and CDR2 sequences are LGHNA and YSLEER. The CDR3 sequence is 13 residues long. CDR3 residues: CASSHFANTEAFF. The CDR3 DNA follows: TGCGCCAGCAGCCACTTCGCGAACACTGAAGCTTTCTTT.

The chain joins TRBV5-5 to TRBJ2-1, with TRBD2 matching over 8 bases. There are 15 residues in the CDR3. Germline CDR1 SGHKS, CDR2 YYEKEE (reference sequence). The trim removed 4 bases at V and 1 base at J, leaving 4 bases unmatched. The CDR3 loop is CASSNPGGSYNEQFF. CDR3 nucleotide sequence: TGTGCCAGCAGCAACCCGGGGGGGTCCTACAATGAGCAGTTCTTC.

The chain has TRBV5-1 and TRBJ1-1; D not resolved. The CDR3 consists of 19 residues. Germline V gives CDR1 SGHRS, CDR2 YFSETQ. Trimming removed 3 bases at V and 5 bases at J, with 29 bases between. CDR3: CASSSLPGGPKFGWTEAFF. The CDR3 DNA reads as TGCGCCAGCAGCTCTCTTCCCGGTGGGCCGAAATTTGGATGGACTGAAGCTTTCTTT.

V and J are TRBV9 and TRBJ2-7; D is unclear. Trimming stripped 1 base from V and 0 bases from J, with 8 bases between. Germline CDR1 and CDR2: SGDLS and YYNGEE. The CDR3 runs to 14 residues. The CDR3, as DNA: TGTGCCAGCAGCGTAAACAGCGACTCCTACGAGCAGTACTTC. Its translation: CASSVNSDSYEQYF.

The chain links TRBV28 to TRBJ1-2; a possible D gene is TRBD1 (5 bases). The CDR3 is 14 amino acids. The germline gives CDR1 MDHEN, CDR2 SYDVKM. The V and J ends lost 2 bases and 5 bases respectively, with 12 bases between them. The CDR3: CASSLPGPVYGYTF. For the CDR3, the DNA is TGTGCCAGCAGTTTACCGGGGCCGGTGTATGGCTACACCTTC.

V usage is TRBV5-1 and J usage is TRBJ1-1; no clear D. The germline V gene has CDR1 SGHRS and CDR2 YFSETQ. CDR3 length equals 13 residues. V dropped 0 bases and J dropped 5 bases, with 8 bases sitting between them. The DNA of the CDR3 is TGCGCCAGCAGCTTGGGTCGGGGTACTGAAGCTTTCTTT. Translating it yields CASSLGRGTEAFF.

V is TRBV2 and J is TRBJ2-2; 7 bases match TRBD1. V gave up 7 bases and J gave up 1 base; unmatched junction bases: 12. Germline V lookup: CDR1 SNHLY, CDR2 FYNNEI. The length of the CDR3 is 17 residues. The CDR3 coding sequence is TGTGCCAGCAATTTCCTTTCCGGGACAGAGAACACCGGGGAGCTGTTTTTT. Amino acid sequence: CASNFLSGTENTGELFF.

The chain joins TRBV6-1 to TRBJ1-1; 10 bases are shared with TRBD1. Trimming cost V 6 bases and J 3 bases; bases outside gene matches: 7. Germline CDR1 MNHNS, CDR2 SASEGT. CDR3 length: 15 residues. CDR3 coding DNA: TGTGCCAGCAGGACAGGGGGCAACATTGACACTGAAGCTTTCTTT. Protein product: CASRTGGNIDTEAFF.

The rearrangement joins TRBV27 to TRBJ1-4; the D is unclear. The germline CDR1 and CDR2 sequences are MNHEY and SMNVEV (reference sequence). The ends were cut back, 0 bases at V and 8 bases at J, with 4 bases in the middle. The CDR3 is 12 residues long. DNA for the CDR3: TGTGCCAGCAGTTTATCTGGGGAAAAACTGTTTTTT. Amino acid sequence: CASSLSGEKLFF.

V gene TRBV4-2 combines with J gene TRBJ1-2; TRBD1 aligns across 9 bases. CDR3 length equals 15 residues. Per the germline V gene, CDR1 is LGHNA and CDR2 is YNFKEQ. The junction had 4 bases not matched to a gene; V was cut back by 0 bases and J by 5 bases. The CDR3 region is CASSQDRTGVYGYTF. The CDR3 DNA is TGTGCCAGCAGCCAAGATAGGACAGGGGTGTATGGCTACACCTTC.

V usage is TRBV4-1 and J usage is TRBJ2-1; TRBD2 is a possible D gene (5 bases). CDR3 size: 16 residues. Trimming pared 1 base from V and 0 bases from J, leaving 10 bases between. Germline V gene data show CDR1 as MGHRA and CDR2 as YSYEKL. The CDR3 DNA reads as TGCGCCAGCAGCCAAGGGGCCGGACTCTCCTACAATGAGCAGTTCTTC. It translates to CASSQGAGLSYNEQFF.

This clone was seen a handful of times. CDR3 in amino acids: CASSIGGLGNQPQHF. DNA for the CDR3: TGTGCCAGCAGCATCGGGGGGTTAGGCAATCAGCCCCAGCATTTT. The chain has TRBV5-4 and TRBJ1-5, with D possibly matching TRBD1 (5 bases). Trimming left V 4 bases short and J 2 bases short, with 13 bases between. This CDR3 comprises 15 residues. Germline-derived CDR1 and CDR2 are SGHNT and YYREEE (reference sequence).

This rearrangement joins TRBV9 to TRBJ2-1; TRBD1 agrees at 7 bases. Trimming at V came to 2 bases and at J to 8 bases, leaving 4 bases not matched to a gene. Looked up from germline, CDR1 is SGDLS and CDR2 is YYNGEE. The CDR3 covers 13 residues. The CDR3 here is CASSVSGGYEQFF. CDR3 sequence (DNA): TGTGCCAGCAGCGTCTCAGGGGGATATGAGCAGTTCTTC.

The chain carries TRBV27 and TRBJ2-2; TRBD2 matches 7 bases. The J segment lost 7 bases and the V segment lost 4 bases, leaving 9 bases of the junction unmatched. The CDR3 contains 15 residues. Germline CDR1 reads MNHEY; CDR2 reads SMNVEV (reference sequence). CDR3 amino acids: CASSYGFWGGGELFF. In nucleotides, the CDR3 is TGTGCCAGCAGTTATGGTTTCTGGGGGGGCGGGGAGCTGTTTTTT.

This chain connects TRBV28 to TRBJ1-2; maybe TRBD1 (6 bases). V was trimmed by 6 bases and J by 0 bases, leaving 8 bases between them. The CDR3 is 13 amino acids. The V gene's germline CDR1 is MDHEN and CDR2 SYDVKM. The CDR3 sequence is CASRYRANYGYTF. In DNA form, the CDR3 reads TGTGCCAGCAGGTACAGGGCTAACTATGGCTACACCTTC.

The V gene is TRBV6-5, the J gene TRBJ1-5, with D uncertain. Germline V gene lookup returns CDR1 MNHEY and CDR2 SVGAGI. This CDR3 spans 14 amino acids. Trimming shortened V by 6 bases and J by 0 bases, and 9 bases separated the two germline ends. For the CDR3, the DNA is TGTGCCAGCAGGCGCAGCAATAGCAATCAGCCCCAGCATTTT. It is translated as CASRRSNSNQPQHF.

For the CDR3, the DNA is TGCGCCAGCAGCTTGGGAGCCTCCTACAATGAGCAGTTCTTC. Protein sequence: CASSLGASYNEQFF. The chain carries TRBV5-1 and TRBJ2-1; D gene unclear. Germline-derived CDR1 and CDR2 are SGHRS and YFSETQ. V lost 0 bases, J lost 0 bases, and 4 bases lay in between. The CDR3 is 14 residues long.

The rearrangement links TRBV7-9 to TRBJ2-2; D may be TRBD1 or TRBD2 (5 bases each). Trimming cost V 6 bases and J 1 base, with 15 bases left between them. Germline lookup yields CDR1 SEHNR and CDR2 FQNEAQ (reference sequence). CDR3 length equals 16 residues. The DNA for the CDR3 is TGTGCCAGCAGGCCTTCCGGGACGATGAACACCGGGGAGCTGTTTTTT. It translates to CASRPSGTMNTGELFF. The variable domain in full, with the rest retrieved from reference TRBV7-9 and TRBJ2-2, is DTGVSQNPRHKITKRGQNVTFRCDPISEHNRLYWYRQTLGQGPEFLTYFQNEAQLEKSRLLSDRFSAERPKGSFSTLEIQRTEQGDSAMYLCASRPSGTMNTGELFFGEGSRLTVL.

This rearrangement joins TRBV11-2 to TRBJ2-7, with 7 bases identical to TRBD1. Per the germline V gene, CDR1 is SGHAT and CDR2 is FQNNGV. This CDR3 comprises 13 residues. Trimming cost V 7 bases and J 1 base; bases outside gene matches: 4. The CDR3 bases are TGTGCCAGCACTCGGACAGGTTCCTACGAGCAGTACTTC. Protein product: CASTRTGSYEQYF.

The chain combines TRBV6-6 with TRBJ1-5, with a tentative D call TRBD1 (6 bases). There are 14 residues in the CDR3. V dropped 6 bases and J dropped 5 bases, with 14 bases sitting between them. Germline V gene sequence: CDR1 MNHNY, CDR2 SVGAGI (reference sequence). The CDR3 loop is CASSPQGGYQPQHF. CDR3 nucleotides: TGTGCCAGCAGCCCACAGGGTGGATATCAGCCCCAGCATTTT.

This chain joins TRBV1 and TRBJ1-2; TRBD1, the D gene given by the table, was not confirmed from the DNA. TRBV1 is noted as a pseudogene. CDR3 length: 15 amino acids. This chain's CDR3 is CTSSLGTGESYGYTF. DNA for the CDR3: TGCACCAGCAGCCTAGGGACAGGGGAAAGCTATGGCTACACCTTC.

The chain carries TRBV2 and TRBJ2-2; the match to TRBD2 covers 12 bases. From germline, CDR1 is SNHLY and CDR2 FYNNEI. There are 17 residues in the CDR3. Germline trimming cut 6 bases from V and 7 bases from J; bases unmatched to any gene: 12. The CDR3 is CASRRSASGGADGELFF. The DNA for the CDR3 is TGTGCCAGCAGACGTTCGGCTAGCGGGGGGGCGGACGGGGAGCTGTTTTTT.

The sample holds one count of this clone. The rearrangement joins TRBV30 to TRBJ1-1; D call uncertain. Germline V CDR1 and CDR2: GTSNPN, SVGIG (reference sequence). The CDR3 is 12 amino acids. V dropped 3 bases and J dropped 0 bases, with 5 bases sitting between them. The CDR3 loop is CAWSALNTEAFF. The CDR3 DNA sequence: TGTGCCTGGAGCGCGCTGAACACTGAAGCTTTCTTT. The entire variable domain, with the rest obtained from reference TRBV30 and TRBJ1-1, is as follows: SQTIHQWPATLVQPVGSPLSLECTVEGTSNPNLYWYRQAAGRGLQLLFYSVGIGQISSEVPQNLSASRPQDRQFILSSKKLLLSDSGFYLCAWSALNTEAFFGQGTRLTVV.